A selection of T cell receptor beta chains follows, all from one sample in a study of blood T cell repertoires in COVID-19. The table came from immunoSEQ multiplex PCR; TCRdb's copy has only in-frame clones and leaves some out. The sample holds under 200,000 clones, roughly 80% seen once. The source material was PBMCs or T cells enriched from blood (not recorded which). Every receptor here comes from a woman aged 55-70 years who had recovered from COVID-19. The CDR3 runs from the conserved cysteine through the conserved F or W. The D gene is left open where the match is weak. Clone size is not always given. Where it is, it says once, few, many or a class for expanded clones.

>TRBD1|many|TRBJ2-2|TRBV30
TGTGCCTGGAGTGTAAGGACAGGGGGATTGACGACCGGGGAGCTGTTTTTT
CAWSVRTGGLTTGELFF
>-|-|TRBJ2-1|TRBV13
TGTGCCAGCAGCCATAGAACTAGCTCCTACAATGAGCAGTTCTTC
CASSHRTSSYNEQFF
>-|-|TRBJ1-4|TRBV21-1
TGTGCCAGCACCGAGGGACTGGGGTTACCTAATGAAAAACTGTTTTTT
CASTEGLGLPNEKLFF
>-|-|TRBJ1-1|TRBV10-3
TGTGCCATCAGTTTAATGAGTTACACTGAAGCTTTCTTT
CAISLMSYTEAFF
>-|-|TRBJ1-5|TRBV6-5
TGTGCCAGCATCGAGGGTCCGAGTAGCAATCAGCCCCAGCATTTT
CASIEGPSSNQPQHF
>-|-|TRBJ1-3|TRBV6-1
TGTGCCAGCAGTGAATATAAAGGTCATAGGGGGATCCTGGACACCATATATTTT
CASSEYKGHRGILDTIYF
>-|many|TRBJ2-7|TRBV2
TGTGCCAGCAGTGAAGGAATCACAGTCTACGAGCAGTACTTC
CASSEGITVYEQYF
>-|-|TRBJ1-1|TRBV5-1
TGCGCCAGCAGCCCCGTCGGGGGGCCTGAAGCTTTCTTT
CASSPVGGPEAFF
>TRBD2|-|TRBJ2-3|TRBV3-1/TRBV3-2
TGTGCCGTCCTAGCGGGGGCCTCCGGTCAGTATTTT
CAVLAGASGQYF
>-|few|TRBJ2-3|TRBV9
TGTGCCAGCAGCGTAGGGCTGCTCGATACGCAGTATTTT
CASSVGLLDTQYF
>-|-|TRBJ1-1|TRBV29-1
TGCAGCGTGAGCGACAGAAACACTGAAGCTTTCTTT
CSVSDRNTEAFF
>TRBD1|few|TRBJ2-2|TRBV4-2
TGTGCCAGCAGCCAAGAAGGGACAGTTGACACCGGGGAGCTGTTTTTT
CASSQEGTVDTGELFF
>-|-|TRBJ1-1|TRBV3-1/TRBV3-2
TGTGCCAGCAGCCAAGAGACTGCAGGGCAAGCTTTCTTT
CASSQETAGQAFF
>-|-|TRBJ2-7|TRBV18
TGTGCCAGCTCACCATCGATCTCCACAGGGCATTACGAGCAGTACTTC
CASSPSISTGHYEQYF
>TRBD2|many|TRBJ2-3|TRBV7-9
TGTGCCAGCAGCTTAGCGGAGGTGGGAGCGGGGGGGCCCTCTACGCAGTATTTT
CASSLAEVGAGGPSTQYF
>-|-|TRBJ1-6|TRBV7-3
TGTGCCAGCAGCCCACAGGGCGGTGGTAATTCACCCCTCCACTTT
CASSPQGGGNSPLHF
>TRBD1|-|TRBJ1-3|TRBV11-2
TGTGCCAGCAGCCCACCACAGGGGAGAAACACCATATATTTT
CASSPPQGRNTIYF
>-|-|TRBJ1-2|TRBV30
TGTGCCTGGACCCGCCAGGGAAACTATGGCTACACCTTC
CAWTRQGNYGYTF
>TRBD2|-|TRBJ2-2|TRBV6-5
TGTGCCAGCAGTTACACTAGCGGGGGGGCCGGGGAGCTGTTTTTT
CASSYTSGGAGELFF
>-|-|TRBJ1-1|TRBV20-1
TGCAGTGCTAGTCGGGAAGGTGCTTTCTTT
CSASREGAFF
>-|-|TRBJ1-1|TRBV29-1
TGCAGCGCACTCAGTTGGGCGCTGGACACTGAAGCTTTCTTT
CSALSWALDTEAFF
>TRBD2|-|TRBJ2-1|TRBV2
TGTGCCAGCAGTGAAAGCCCAAGCGGGGCTGAGCAGTTCTTC
CASSESPSGAEQFF
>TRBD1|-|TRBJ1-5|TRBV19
TGTGCCAGTAGGTCGGGACAGCGGTATCAGCCCCAGCATTTT
CASRSGQRYQPQHF
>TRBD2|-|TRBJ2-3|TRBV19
TGTGCCAGTAGGTCGACTAGCGGGATAGCAGATACGCAGTATTTT
CASRSTSGIADTQYF
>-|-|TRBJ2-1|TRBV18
TGTGCCAGCTCACCATCTAGCTATGGTGAGCAGTTCTTC
CASSPSSYGEQFF
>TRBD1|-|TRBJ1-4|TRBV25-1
TGTGCCAGCAGTGAATCGGCGACAGGGGGTGGAAAACTGTTTTTT
CASSESATGGGKLFF
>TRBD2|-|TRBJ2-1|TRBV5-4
TGTGCCAGCAGCTTGTGGACTAGCGGGGGGGTATACAATGAGCAGTTCTTC
CASSLWTSGGVYNEQFF
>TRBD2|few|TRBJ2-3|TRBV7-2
TGTGCCAGCAGCCGCATCGCGGGGGGGAGGGACACAGATACGCAGTATTTT
CASSRIAGGRDTDTQYF
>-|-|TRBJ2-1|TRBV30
TGTGCCTGGAGCCGACAGAGCTCCTACAATGAGCAGTTCTTC
CAWSRQSSYNEQFF
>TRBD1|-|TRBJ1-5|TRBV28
TGTGCCAGCATGGTGGCAGGGGGCAGTAATCAGCCCCAGCATTTT
CASMVAGGSNQPQHF
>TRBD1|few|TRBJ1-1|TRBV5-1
TGCGCCAGCAGCCAACAGGGGTCGGAAACTGAAGCTTTCTTT
CASSQQGSETEAFF
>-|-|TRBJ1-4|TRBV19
TGTGCCACCCAAGGGGAATTTAATGAAAAACTGTTTTTT
CATQGEFNEKLFF
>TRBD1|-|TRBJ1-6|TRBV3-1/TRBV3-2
TGTGCCAGCAGATACAGGGGGCCTAATTCACCCCTCCACTTT
CASRYRGPNSPLHF
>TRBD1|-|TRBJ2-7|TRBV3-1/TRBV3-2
TGTGCCAGCAGCCACCAACCGGGACAGTCCTACGAGCAGTACTTC
CASSHQPGQSYEQYF
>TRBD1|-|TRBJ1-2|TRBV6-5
TGTGCCAGCAGTTACTCATCGACAGGGGGCTATGGCTACACCTTC
CASSYSSTGGYGYTF
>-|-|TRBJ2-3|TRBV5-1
TGCGCCAGCAGCTTGGAGGTAGCGCAGGTCAACACAGATACGCAGTATTTT
CASSLEVAQVNTDTQYF